Listed here are 3 T cell receptor beta chains from one sample, sequenced in a study of brain T cells in children with intractable seizures (dated by TCRdb to the early 2020s). The library relied on the immunoSEQ multiplex PCR assay. Drawn from immuneACCESS, this table holds only the in-frame rearrangements with V and J called that TCRdb kept. Clones are partly lost; checked studies trace under half to an unresolved V gene and leave the rest unexplained. Here the sample has hundreds of thousands of clones; 93% occur a single time. The top ten hold 5% to 7% of the sample. The meaning of the sample's time point label: blood from clinic visit 5 months post-surgery; TSC patient then seizure free. The sample in question was peripheral blood, obtained about 5 months after surgery. All receptors derive from a boy in the first two years of life with tuberous sclerosis and intractable seizures.

CDR3 nucleotides: TGCAGCGTTGCCGGCAGGGCGAACACTGAAGCTTTCTTT. Amino acids: CSVAGRANTEAFF. The rearrangement joins TRBV29-1 to TRBJ1-1, with a tentative D call TRBD1 (5 bases). In germline, CDR1 is SQVTM, CDR2 ANQGSEA. This CDR3 has 13 amino acids. Trimming removed 4 bases at V and 1 base at J, with 10 bases between.

The chain links TRBV7-3 to TRBJ2-7; 9 nucleotides agree with TRBD1. CDR1 is SGHTA and CDR2 is FQGTGA in the germline V gene. The length of the CDR3 is 17 residues. V shed 1 base and J 5 bases; nucleotides not matched to a gene: 12. The CDR3: CASSLKPSWDRDHEQYF. The CDR3 DNA is TGTGCCAGCAGCTTAAAACCTTCATGGGACAGGGACCACGAGCAGTACTTC.

This chain connects TRBV6-5 to TRBJ2-7; the match to TRBD1 covers 9 bases. Germline V gene lookup returns CDR1 MNHEY and CDR2 SVGAGI. The CDR3 sequence is 13 residues long. V lost 1 base, J lost 6 bases, and 1 base stayed unmatched. The CDR3 loop is CASSYWTGAEQYF. CDR3 in DNA: TGTGCCAGCAGTTACTGGACAGGGGCCGAGCAGTACTTC.